The 12 T cell receptor beta chains below come from one sample, sequenced in a study of T cell repertoires in cytomegalovirus infection. MiXCR, run by TCRdb on the reads, gives a single entry per CDR3 protein. This sample has about 920,000 distinct CDR3 sequences, with about a third found just once. Their recognized antigens are unknown. The sequences come from cultured CD8+ T cells from PBMCs, collected from culture after CMV antigen stimulation. Receptors were obtained from a human donor in good health (CMV status not recorded). Some clones in this sample may be carry-over from other donors' samples.

This clonotype was seen repeatedly, ten times or more. The gene calls are TRBV7-9 and TRBJ2-1, with a weak D call TRBD1 (7 bases). The CDR3 is 16 amino acids. Germline V gene sequence: CDR1 SEHNR, CDR2 FQNEAQ (reference sequence). V was pared by 5 bases and J by 4 bases, with 18 bases between. The CDR3 DNA follows: TGTGCCAGCAGCGGGACAGTTGGGAGGAGGTACAATGAGCAGTTCTTC. The encoded protein is CASSGTVGRRYNEQFF.

V and J are TRBV6-5 and TRBJ1-5; D gene uncertain. The germline V gene has CDR1 MNHEY and CDR2 SVGAGI. V was cut by 5 bases and J by 2 bases, with 16 bases left in between. This CDR3 has 16 amino acids. The CDR3 DNA sequence: TGTGCCAGCAGTATCCAACGGGGAGGTGGCAATCAGCCCCAGCATTTT. Protein sequence: CASSIQRGGGNQPQHF.

There are a few counts of this clonotype. V gene TRBV6-1 combines with J gene TRBJ2-1; the match to TRBD1 covers 7 bases. The CDR3 loop spans 14 amino acids. Germline CDR1 reads MNHNS; CDR2 reads SASEGT. The junction had 9 bases not matched to a gene; V was cut back by 5 bases and J by 8 bases. DNA for the CDR3: TGTGCCAGCAGTTCCCAGACAGGGTTCGATGAGCAGTTCTTC. As protein: CASSSQTGFDEQFF.

V and J are TRBV27 and TRBJ2-1, with TRBD1 matching over 8 bases. With 1 base clipped from V and 8 bases from J, the junction kept 7 bases outside the gene matches. There are 15 residues in the CDR3. From germline, CDR1 is MNHEY and CDR2 SMNVEV (reference sequence). The CDR3, as DNA: TGTGCCAGCAGTTTATGGCAGGGGGCAACTGATGAGCAGTTCTTC. Its protein product is CASSLWQGATDEQFF.

A word on this clonotype: It is likely a read error: a sequence one base away is far more abundant. A read error is likely, as this CDR3 ends without the conserved phenylalanine or tryptophan. This chain uses TRBV7-6 with TRBJ2-1, with a tentative D call TRBD2 (6 bases). The CDR3 extends over 12 amino acids. Trimming shortened V by 3 bases and J by 7 bases, and 7 bases separated the two germline ends. Germline V gene lookup returns CDR1 SGHVS and CDR2 FNYEAQ. The CDR3 sequence: CASSFRGNEQFS. DNA for the CDR3: TGTGCCAGCAGCTTTCGGGGGAATGAGCAGTTCTCC.

This clonotype was observed a handful of times. The chain recombines TRBV6-8 with TRBJ2-1, with D possibly TRBD2 on 6 matching bases. This CDR3 has 13 residues. Germline CDR1 is MNHGY and CDR2 is SAAAGT. V dropped 5 bases and J dropped 10 bases, with 15 bases sitting between them. CDR3 coding DNA: TGTGCCAGCAGTCCTTGGGAGGTGACGGAGCAGTTCTTC. It specifies CASSPWEVTEQFF.

This clonotype was recorded a few times. The chain links TRBV7-9 to TRBJ2-3; D is undetermined. Germline V gene data show CDR1 as SEHNR and CDR2 as FQNEAQ (reference sequence). The V end was cut by 5 bases, the J end by 9 bases, with 21 bases between. The CDR3 has 15 amino acids. The CDR3 DNA follows: TGTGCCAGCAGCCCGCTTAGTCCCAGTCCTGGGACGCAGTATTTT. Translating it yields CASSPLSPSPGTQYF.

The chain carries TRBV4-1 and TRBJ2-5; D possibly matches TRBD1 or TRBD2 (7 bases each). The V gene lost 3 bases and the J gene lost 1 base, with 12 bases spanning the gap. The CDR3 loop spans 15 amino acids. Germline values: CDR1 MGHRA, CDR2 YSYEKL. CDR3 sequence (DNA): TGCGCCAGCAGCCACCTCAGGGGGGGCCAAGAGACCCAGTACTTC. Protein: CASSHLRGGQETQYF.

The rearrangement joins TRBV7-9 to TRBJ2-1, with 7 bases identical to TRBD1. Germline assignment: CDR1 SEHNR and CDR2 FQNEAQ (reference sequence). The length of the CDR3 is 14 residues. The V gene end was trimmed by 4 bases and the J gene end by 10 bases; junction bases not matched to a gene: 10. The CDR3 DNA sequence: TGTGCCAGCAGCTCCGGGACAGCGATCGAGGAGCAGTTCTTC. The encoded protein is CASSSGTAIEEQFF.

The rearrangement uses TRBV6-1 and TRBJ2-3; D may be TRBD1 or TRBD2 (5 bases each). Germline V gene data show CDR1 as MNHNS and CDR2 as SASEGT. Trimming removed 3 bases at V and 2 bases at J, with 18 bases between. The CDR3 contains 17 residues. CDR3 in amino acids: CASSDWARAGTTDTQYF. The CDR3 nucleotides are TGTGCCAGCAGTGATTGGGCCCGGGCAGGGACCACAGATACGCAGTATTTT.

The table lists this clonotype with a few counts. The J gene is TRBJ1-2, the V gene TRBV4-3; D may be TRBD1 (6 bases). Deletions cut 0 bases from V and 7 bases from J, with 15 bases between. Germline-derived CDR1 and CDR2 are LGHNA and YSLEER. The CDR3 is 15 amino acids. DNA of the CDR3: TGCGCCAGCAGCCAAGATACGGGGGGGGCGGTTGGCTACACCTTC. It yields the protein CASSQDTGGAVGYTF.

This clonotype was counted between two and nine times. V gene TRBV6-5 combines with J gene TRBJ1-5; 8 bases agree with TRBD1. CDR1 is MNHEY and CDR2 is SVGAGI in the germline V gene. J lost 6 bases, V lost 5 bases, and 12 bases had no gene match. The CDR3 length is 16 residues. This CDR3 reads CASSPSLTGAPQPQHF. DNA for the CDR3: TGTGCCAGCAGTCCGTCTCTGACAGGGGCCCCTCAGCCCCAGCATTTT.